This T cell receptor (beta chain) was identified during a study of blood T cell repertoires in COVID-19. Study summary: COVID-19 samples collected from the United States, Italy and Spain covered acute and convalescent phases. The cDNA or gDNA used as material had been derived from T cells, B-cell-depleted T cells, or PBMCs.

The V end lost 0 bases, the J end lost 5 bases, and 16 bases lay between the germline ends. This CDR3 region has 16 residues. Authors' data handling: How many nucleated cells were present was estimated from reference gene primer amplification. Method: immunoSEQ multiplex PCR; TCRdb's copy keeps in-frame clones and lacks some. The DNA was the basis for D and trimming; V, J and clone size are from that table. The sample holds 130,000 to 150,000 clones; about four fifths are singletons and the top ten take about 9.3%. The receptor was derived from a woman older than 75 in a cohort sampled during active or convalescent COVID-19. Sequenced input: peripheral blood. The chain has TRBV23-1 and TRBJ2-5; perhaps TRBD1 as D (6 bases). TRBV23-1 is recorded as an ORF, its role being uncertain. The CDR3 protein is CASSQSQGTDEETQYF. The CDR3 DNA sequence: TGCGCCAGCAGTCAATCACAGGGAACCGATGAGGAGACCCAGTACTTC.